This T cell receptor beta chain was sequenced during a study of cytomegalovirus exposure and HLA in healthy donors (dated by TCRdb to between 2016 and 2019). Regarding the study in general: An earlier analysis of about 530 of the donors reported roughly 300 Gb of sequence data and 100 million to 120 million unique TCR beta sequences obtained from about 200 million T cells. Approximately 300 gigabases of sequencing data and around 80 million unique TCR sequences made up an early release that covered some 640 HLA-typed donors. Among the roughly 380 genotyped donors, around 81% belonged to the genetic ancestry cluster associated with self-reported Caucasian donors. The study aimed to test whether signatures of past pathogen exposure could be identified by cataloging public T cell receptors. The T cell repertoires of some 670 subjects were profiled by immunosequencing and related to cytomegalovirus serostatus. Along with the approximately 700-subject first cohort, a separate validation cohort of more than 90 different subjects was used. To predict cytomegalovirus infection status, the study combined high-throughput TCR immunosequencing, statistical association of individual TCRs with disease status, and machine learning. To study patterns of TCR occurrence, a later analysis re-analyzed previously published TCR beta repertoires from around 700 donors and added high-resolution HLA genotyping. Rather than using new phenotypic data, the later analysis identified candidate immune exposures from TCR beta sequences and from how often those sequences occurred across donors. An earlier analysis of some 500 of the donors applied high-throughput TCR beta sequencing to assess whether each TCR beta V gene segment acted as functional or pseudogenic. Donor age, sex, ethnicity and CMV serostatus were compiled alongside the repertoire data. Genome-wide SNP genotypes for about three fifths of the roughly 670 donors were used in a later genetic analysis, which treated that subset as a discovery cohort. Every repertoire in the discovery cohort had been generated on one and the same sequencing platform. HLA typing included class I and class II loci at four-digit resolution. The number of donors typed differed by locus, with roughly 629-640 for A, B, C, DRB1 and DQB1, around 500 for DQA1, 606 for DPA1, and around 430 for DPB1. Because of strong linkage in the cohort, 4 to 6 DR-DQ haplotypes were treated as single units for association and clustering. Among about 360 genotyped donors of the cohort, an average of 235,054 unique TCR beta nucleotide sequences were sequenced per donor, roughly 20% of them non-productive.

Library creation used the immunoSEQ multiplex PCR assay. The multiplex PCR relied on a mix of 60 forward primers for TCR Vbeta segments and 13 reverse primers for TCR Jbeta segments. The CDR3 region of rearranged TCR beta genes was amplified from genomic DNA with a multiplex PCR assay. On the Illumina HiSeq System, the amplified TCR beta libraries were sequenced as 87-base-pair reads. As for the authors' bioinformatics: Across the 670 or so repertoires, a later analysis counted tens of millions of unique TCR beta chains, about 10 million of which were shared by at least two donors. To remove PCR and sequencing errors, raw reads were error-corrected and collapsed into unique sequences using a nearest-neighbor algorithm that merged closely related sequences. CDR3 sequences were aligned to IMGT reference sequences to assign V, D and J gene segments. For a sequence to be retained, a match of at least six nucleotides to both a V gene segment and a J gene segment was required. A rearrangement was called productive if the CDR3 had no stop codons and remained in frame with V and J, and every other rearrangement was called non-productive. Following IMGT convention, CDR3 was defined as the stretch from the second conserved V-encoded cysteine to the conserved J-encoded phenylalanine. In an earlier analysis of 550 to 650 of the donors, sequences lacking an unambiguous match to a single V gene segment were excluded. An earlier analysis of approximately 590 of the donors classified V segments as functional when productive rearrangements were above 56.7% and as segregating when the standard deviation between donors was above 5%. A statistical classification framework was developed to diagnose cytomegalovirus status using the catalog of TCR beta chain sequences. In a later analysis, V and J genes were assigned by comparing TCR nucleotide sequences against IMGT/GENE-DB human TR gene sequences. The TCRdist pipeline was used in a later analysis to assign CDR3 sequences and most-parsimonious VDJ recombination scenarios. In a later analysis, each TCR beta chain was defined by its CDR3 amino acid sequence together with its V-gene family, and reads without a unique V-gene family were excluded. A later analysis removed 592 highly shared, low-generation-probability nucleotide sequences to deal with suspected cross-contamination and a sequencing artifact. For each public chain, a later analysis derived a clonal expansion index from normalized ranks of inferred template counts within each repertoire. Generation probabilities in a later analysis came from a VDJ recombination model fitted to out-of-frame rearrangements, and those results were checked against IGoR. Hypergeometric tests were used in a later analysis to score TCR-TCR, TCR-HLA and TCR-CMV co-occurrence, with a repertoire-size bias correction applied to the TCR pairs. False discovery rates were estimated in a later analysis by permuting HLA or CMV assignments 20 times. In a later analysis, co-occurring TCRs were grouped with DBSCAN, and TCRdist sequence similarity was added when clustering was performed within HLA-allele-positive subsets. Repertoires with fewer than 30,000 or more than 120,000 public chains, plus five repertoires with anomalous nucleotide sharing, were excluded from co-occurrence clustering. Drawn from immuneACCESS, this table holds only the in-frame rearrangements with V and J called that TCRdb kept. Clones are partly lost; checked studies trace under half to an unresolved V gene and leave the rest unexplained. The V and J calls and clone size are taken from that table; D and trimming were inferred from the DNA. In this sample the table shows about 98,000 clones, around 83% of which occur a single time. Under 4% of the sample lies in the top ten.

On the study overall, not on this receptor specifically: A later analysis found that most CMV-associated TCR beta chains appeared HLA-restricted, with HLA associations seemingly driven largely by CMV exposure. Compared with equally common non-associated chains, HLA-associated TCR beta chains in a later analysis were more clonally expanded and had lower generation probabilities. The classifier was reported to diagnose cytomegalovirus status with high specificity and sensitivity in both the original and validation cohorts. A later analysis reported that several top co-occurrence clusters appeared linked to parvovirus B19, influenza, CMV and Epstein-Barr virus. When HLA alleles, especially DR and DQ, strongly co-occurred, TCR associations were difficult to assign to individual alleles. A few of the identified cytomegalovirus-associated TCR beta chains were confirmed in vitro to be specific for cytomegalovirus antigens. Because HLA typing was missing for some donors at each locus, association tests included only the typed subset. According to a later genetic analysis, donors in an Asian-associated ancestry cluster had fewer N-insertions in productive TCRs than the roughly 700-donor mean. A further reported finding was that TCR beta sequences accurately predicted the HLA-A and HLA-B alleles for most subjects in the first cohort. Most TCR sequences were observed very rarely across donors, whereas some public TCRs were present in many individuals. For the cohort, immune exposure information was limited to CMV serostatus. The authors suggested that the approach could potentially be generalized to other disease states and immunological phenotypes. The cohort was sequenced for TCR beta chains only, and without alpha or paired-chain data the features that could be detected were limited. A later genetic analysis associated a missense DCLRE1C variant with V-gene and J-gene trimming of TCR beta chains, and an independent cohort replicated the association. The study gave a list of roughly 150 TCR beta chains associated with cytomegalovirus. Linkage disequilibrium might explain the correlated functional status among segregating V segments, but an unknown experimental factor could not be excluded. In a later analysis, about 16,000 TCR beta sequences were associated with specific HLA alleles at a false discovery rate of 0.05. The sequencing pipeline was judged likely to have produced a cluster of highly shared sequence variants as a technical artifact. Because counts were too low, 15 to 20 rarely observed V segments, including chromosome 9 orphons, were left out of the earlier analysis of approximately 580 of the donors. Some IMGT-functional V segments, including TRBV6-2 and TRBV6-3, could not be distinguished by the 87-base-pair reads and were therefore excluded. According to a later analysis, TCR association rates differed among HLA loci, with DRB1 alleles showing the most associated TCRs and HLA-C alleles showing the fewest. In an earlier analysis of 450 to 750 of the donors, most TCR beta V segments appeared in productive rearrangements about 90% or about 30% of the time, broadly matching IMGT annotations. The presence/absence analyses assumed that sequencing depth was roughly uniform across donors, and that assumption may not be true.

The germline V gene gives CDR1 as SGHVS and CDR2 as FNYEAQ. V ends up 1 base short and J 5 bases short, with an unmatched junction base count of 7. From the cysteine through the phenylalanine, the CDR3 covers 16 amino acids. The kept DNA is CDR3 alone, 48 bases in frame from the first base. As concerns this clone: No antigen is known for it. Base qualities are missing; no much larger clone stands one base away.

The cohort comprised fewer than 750 healthy bone marrow donors. At the time of sampling, every cohort member was nominally healthy, though immune exposures that went unrecorded were likely present. The donor was CMV seropositive and belonged to the group of 250 to 300 seropositive cohort members. Every donor gave a peripheral blood sample, and the peripheral blood mononuclear cells from that sample were used for TCR beta sequencing. Genomic DNA was extracted from the blood cell samples with the Qiagen DNeasy Blood Extraction Kit. This receptor was identified in a female donor in good health and CMV-seropositive. The chain joins TRBV7-6 to TRBJ1-1, with 10 central nucleotides matching TRBD1. The sequencing input was PBMCs. The CDR3 has the sequence CASSLGGQGVRTEAFF. The nucleotides read TGTGCCAGCAGCTTAGGCGGACAGGGGGTACGGACTGAAGCTTTCTTT.